Each of the 30 T cell receptor beta chains below was sequenced from the same sample in a study of CD8 T cell repertoires and HIV-1 epitope variants. Assay used: immunoSEQ multiplex PCR; TCRdb lists only in-frame clones, some missing. Of tens of thousands of clones detected, around 67% appear once; the ten largest clones hold roughly 26%. Source material: uncultured baseline CD8+ T cells from peripheral blood mononuclear cells (PBMCs). The receptors were sampled from a male donor with HIV.

This chain joins TRBV30 and TRBJ2-1; 11 positions match TRBD2. The CDR3 totals 15 residues. Germline lookup yields CDR1 GTSNPN and CDR2 SVGIG (reference sequence). The V gene end was trimmed by 6 bases and the J gene end by 5 bases; junction bases not matched to a gene: 9. The CDR3 sequence is CACRPGTSGNNEQFF. In DNA form, the CDR3 reads TGTGCCTGTCGGCCCGGGACTAGCGGAAACAATGAGCAGTTCTTC. The full variable domain, with the rest looked up from reference TRBV30 and TRBJ2-1, is SQTIHQWPATLVQPVGSPLSLECTVEGTSNPNLYWYRQAAGRGLQLLFYSVGIGQISSEVPQNLSASRPQDRQFILSSKKLLLSDSGFYLCACRPGTSGNNEQFFGPGTRLTVL.

The rearrangement joins TRBV25-1 to TRBJ2-7; 7 bases line up with TRBD1. The CDR3 is 12 residues long. Losses at the gene ends were 5 bases for V and 3 bases for J; bases not matched to a gene: 1. Germline V gene sequence: CDR1 MGHDK, CDR2 SYGVNS. The CDR3 region is CASSRQGYEQYF. CDR3 nucleotides: TGTGCCAGCAGTAGACAGGGCTACGAGCAGTACTTC.

The chain joins TRBV29-1 to TRBJ2-5, with D uncertain. CDR1 and CDR2 from the germline V gene are SQVTM and ANQGSEA. The CDR3 has 10 amino acids. Trimming pared 7 bases from V and 1 base from J, leaving 4 bases between. The CDR3 loop reads CSGRQETQYF. DNA of the CDR3: TGCAGCGGGCGCCAAGAGACCCAGTACTTC.

The chain uses TRBV27 and TRBJ1-2; 8 positions match TRBD1. V was pared by 6 bases and J by 5 bases, with 5 bases of the junction left unmatched. The CDR3 loop spans 13 amino acids. Germline CDR1 and CDR2: MNHEY and SMNVEV (reference sequence). CDR3 residues: CASSARQGYGYTF. In nucleotides, the CDR3 is TGTGCCAGCAGCGCCCGACAGGGGTATGGCTACACCTTC.

There are many counts of this clone. The chain links TRBV13 to TRBJ2-3, with TRBD2 identical over 13 bases. This CDR3 contains 21 residues. The ends lost 0 bases at V and 0 bases at J; junction bases unmatched: 12. Germline CDR1 and CDR2: PRHDT and FYEKMQ (reference sequence). The DNA of the CDR3 is TGTGCCAGCAGCTTAGGACCACTAGGGACTAGCGGGGAATCTAGCACAGATACGCAGTATTTT. Encoded protein: CASSLGPLGTSGESSTDTQYF. Filled out from reference TRBV13 and TRBJ2-3, the complete variable domain reads AAGVIQSPRHLIKEKRETATLKCYPIPRHDTVYWYQQGPGQDPQFLISFYEKMQSDKGSIPDRFSAQQFSDYHSELNMSSLELGDSALYFCASSLGPLGTSGESSTDTQYFGPGTRLTVL.

This clone was seen a handful of times. The genes are TRBV10-3 and TRBJ2-1; the D gene could be TRBD1 or TRBD2 (5 bases each). This CDR3 has 15 residues. Germline loops: CDR1 ENHRY, CDR2 SYGVKD. Trimming pared 3 bases from V and 9 bases from J, leaving 18 bases between. The chain's CDR3 is CAISERAAAGGEQFF. The CDR3 DNA reads TGTGCCATCAGTGAACGGGCAGCCGCTGGGGGTGAGCAGTTCTTC.

The CDR3 DNA reads TGTGCCAGCTCACCTGAGAGGGTTGAGGAGACCCAGTACTTC. Its protein product is CASSPERVEETQYF. J is TRBJ2-5 and V is TRBV18, with D perhaps matching TRBD2 (5 bases). The CDR3 covers 14 residues. Trimming left V 3 bases short and J 5 bases short, with 13 bases between. Germline values: CDR1 KGHSH, CDR2 LQKENI.

J is TRBJ1-3 and V is TRBV4-1; D is unclear. With 3 bases removed from V and 0 bases from J, the gap between germline ends came to 6 bases. The CDR3 spans 14 residues. The germline V gene has CDR1 MGHRA and CDR2 YSYEKL. CDR3 loop: CASSHGASGNTIYF. The CDR3 DNA is TGCGCCAGCAGCCATGGCGCCTCTGGAAACACCATATATTTT.

This clone was detected only a few times. The CDR3 nucleotides read TGCGCCAGCAGCTTGAGGGCAGGTGAGCAGTTCTTC. Translation: CASSLRAGEQFF. The chain carries TRBV5-1 and TRBJ2-1; D is uncertain. V was cut by 1 base and J by 9 bases, with 8 bases left in between. The germline V gene encodes CDR1 SGHRS and CDR2 YFSETQ. The CDR3 loop spans 12 amino acids. Full variable domain (outside the CDR3, taken from reference TRBV5-1 and TRBJ2-1): KAGVTQTPRYLIKTRGQQVTLSCSPISGHRSVSWYQQTPGQGLQFLFEYFSETQRNKGNFPGRFSGRQFSNSRSEMNVSTLELGDSALYLCASSLRAGEQFFGPGTRLTVL.

This clone was seen a single time. The rearrangement links TRBV9 to TRBJ2-3; 11 bases match TRBD2. From germline, CDR1 is SGDLS and CDR2 YYNGEE. The V and J ends lost 2 bases and 4 bases, in that order; junction bases with no gene match: 9. The length of the CDR3 is 17 residues. The CDR3 sequence: CASSVAPPGLAADTQYF. The CDR3 bases are TGTGCCAGCAGCGTTGCTCCGCCGGGACTAGCGGCAGATACGCAGTATTTT.

The chain links TRBV7-2 to TRBJ1-1; D is possibly TRBD1 (6 bases). V was pared by 2 bases and J by 1 base, with 8 bases between. From germline, CDR1 is SGHTA and CDR2 FQGNSA. There are 14 residues in the CDR3. The CDR3: CASSLNRANTEAFF. The CDR3 DNA reads as TGTGCCAGCAGCTTAAACAGGGCGAACACTGAAGCTTTCTTT. Full variable domain (remainder filled in from reference TRBV7-2 and TRBJ1-1): GAGVSQSPSNKVTEKGKDVELRCDPISGHTALYWYRQSLGQGLEFLIYFQGNSAPDKSGLPSDRFSAERTGGSVSTLTIQRTQQEDSAVYLCASSLNRANTEAFFGQGTRLTVV.

The V gene is TRBV6-5, the J gene TRBJ2-3, with a weak D call TRBD2 (7 bases). The CDR3 totals 15 residues. Germline CDR1 is MNHEY and CDR2 is SVGAGI. The germline V and J ends were trimmed by 7 bases and 4 bases, with 18 bases remaining between them. CDR3 in DNA: TGTGCCAGCACTGGGAGGGGGGCCAGGTCAGATACGCAGTATTTT. Translation: CASTGRGARSDTQYF.

This sequence joins TRBV5-1 and TRBJ2-7; 7 nucleotides line up with TRBD1. Germline values: CDR1 SGHRS, CDR2 YFSETQ. V dropped 3 bases and J dropped 1; count of bases not matched to a gene: 7. There are 15 residues in the CDR3. CDR3: CASSSASDRSYEQYF. For the CDR3, the DNA is TGCGCCAGCAGCTCGGCCTCGGACAGGTCCTACGAGCAGTACTTC.

The genes are TRBV6-1 and TRBJ2-7, with a tentative D call TRBD2 (6 bases). The V end was cut by 5 bases, the J end by 6 bases, with 14 bases between. Germline lookup yields CDR1 MNHNS and CDR2 SASEGT. This CDR3 spans 13 amino acids. The CDR3 protein is CASSPTRDFEQYF. The CDR3 nucleotides are TGTGCCAGCAGTCCCACGCGGGATTTCGAGCAGTACTTC.

The chain couples TRBV6-5 to TRBJ1-5; D may be TRBD1 (5 bases). This CDR3 has 14 amino acids. Trimming removed 4 bases at V and 4 bases at J, with 11 bases between. Germline CDR1 and CDR2: MNHEY and SVGAGI. The CDR3 DNA reads as TGTGCCAGCAGTTCCCGGGGCTTTAATCAGCCCCAGCATTTT. Protein: CASSSRGFNQPQHF.

This sequence joins TRBV19 and TRBJ1-2; no reliable D call. The CDR3 contains 16 residues. The V gene lost 2 bases and the J gene lost 0 bases, with 13 bases spanning the gap. Germline CDR1 LNHDA, CDR2 SQIVND (reference sequence). The CDR3 protein is CASSIMSAGSNYGYTF. CDR3 sequence (DNA): TGTGCCAGTAGTATAATGTCTGCAGGCTCTAACTATGGCTACACCTTC.

The J gene is TRBJ2-5, the V gene TRBV2; 14 bases are shared with TRBD2. V lost 4 bases to trimming and J lost 4 bases; unmatched junction nucleotides: 5. CDR1 and CDR2 (germline): SNHLY, FYNNEI. The CDR3 spans 16 residues. DNA for the CDR3: TGTGCCAGCAGTGTTCGACTAGCGGGGGGGTTAGAGACCCAGTACTTC. Its translation is CASSVRLAGGLETQYF.

The chain employs TRBV5-1 and TRBJ2-1, with 7 positions matching TRBD2. The CDR3 is 15 residues long. Germline CDR1 and CDR2: SGHRS and YFSETQ. With 4 bases clipped from V and 2 bases from J, the junction kept 6 bases outside the gene matches. The CDR3: CASSVSGTTYNEQFF. CDR3 nucleotides: TGCGCCAGCAGCGTCTCCGGGACTACCTACAATGAGCAGTTCTTC. Using reference TRBV5-1 and TRBJ2-1 for the parts outside the CDR3, the full variable domain is KAGVTQTPRYLIKTRGQQVTLSCSPISGHRSVSWYQQTPGQGLQFLFEYFSETQRNKGNFPGRFSGRQFSNSRSEMNVSTLELGDSALYLCASSVSGTTYNEQFFGPGTRLTVL.

The chain employs TRBV28 and TRBJ1-4; TRBD1 matches 8 bases. The V gene's germline CDR1 is MDHEN and CDR2 SYDVKM. The V segment lost 7 bases and the J segment 7 bases; nucleotides outside the gene matches: 11. CDR3 size: 15 residues. For the CDR3, the DNA is TGTGCCAGCAAGCCCGTTGACAGGGGCATTGAAAAACTGTTTTTT. This codes for CASKPVDRGIEKLFF.

This chain links TRBV5-1 with TRBJ2-7; TRBD1 agrees at 8 bases. The length of the CDR3 is 14 residues. Germline CDR1 reads SGHRS; CDR2 reads YFSETQ. J gave up 5 bases and V 2 bases, and 6 bases lay outside the gene matches. The CDR3 loop is CASSFRTGSHEQYF. CDR3 DNA: TGCGCCAGCAGCTTCCGGACAGGGTCCCACGAGCAGTACTTC.

The chain carries TRBV6-5 and TRBJ2-5, with D possibly matching TRBD1 (5 bases). This CDR3 is 14 amino acids long. Between the trimmed V and J ends, which lost 6 bases and 5 bases, there was a span of 16 bases. CDR1 and CDR2 from the germline V gene are MNHEY and SVGAGI. The CDR3 sequence: CASRATGSGETQYF. The CDR3 region has the DNA TGTGCCAGCAGGGCCACAGGCTCCGGTGAGACCCAGTACTTC.

This chain links TRBV29-1 with TRBJ1-2; 8 bases agree with TRBD1. The CDR3 extends over 13 amino acids. Germline CDR1 reads SQVTM; CDR2 reads ANQGSEA. V lost 7 bases, J lost 2 bases, and 6 bases stayed unmatched. The CDR3 sequence: CSAVQGANYGYTF. The DNA of the CDR3 is TGCAGCGCCGTTCAGGGGGCCAACTATGGCTACACCTTC.

The V and J genes are TRBV28 and TRBJ2-3, with unresolved D. The germline gives CDR1 MDHEN, CDR2 SYDVKM. CDR3 length: 13 amino acids. The V end lost 7 bases, the J end lost 2 bases, and 10 bases lay between the germline ends. The DNA of the CDR3 is TGTGCCAGCATAAAGTCCCACACAGATACGCAGTATTTT. Residues: CASIKSHTDTQYF.

This sequence joins TRBV18 and TRBJ2-4; the D gene is possibly TRBD2 (6 bases). The V end was cut by 3 bases, the J end by 9 bases, with 12 bases between. Germline CDR1 and CDR2: KGHSH and LQKENI. The CDR3 is 13 residues long. The CDR3 loop is CASSPVAEGIQYF. The CDR3 region has the DNA TGTGCCAGCTCACCGGTAGCGGAGGGCATTCAGTACTTC.

In this sample, this clone turned up a few times. The CDR3 reads CASRGLDEQFF. CDR3 DNA sequence: TGTGCCAGTAGGGGGCTTGATGAGCAGTTCTTC. The gene calls are TRBV28 and TRBJ2-1; 7 nucleotides match TRBD1. V shed 9 bases, J shed 8 bases, and the junction held 4 bases outside the gene matches. The germline gives CDR1 MDHEN, CDR2 SYDVKM. The CDR3 sequence is 11 residues long.

The chain has TRBV2 and TRBJ2-1; 13 bases map to TRBD2. CDR3 size: 16 residues. The J segment lost 8 bases and the V segment lost 5 bases, leaving 9 bases of the junction unmatched. Per germline, CDR1 SNHLY and CDR2 FYNNEI. The CDR3 region is CASSQRTSGGGDEQFF. The CDR3, as DNA: TGTGCCAGCAGTCAAAGGACTAGCGGGGGAGGTGATGAGCAGTTCTTC.

This chain's CDR3 is CASSYQGYEQYF. The CDR3 DNA follows: TGTGCCAGCAGCTATCAGGGCTACGAGCAGTACTTC. The chain links TRBV5-4 to TRBJ2-7; TRBD1 is a possible D gene (5 bases). Germline V lookup: CDR1 SGHNT, CDR2 YYREEE (reference sequence). The CDR3 spans 12 residues. V shed 3 bases and J shed 3 bases, with 7 bases lying between them. The full variable domain, with the rest looked up from reference TRBV5-4 and TRBJ2-7, is ETGVTQSPTHLIKTRGQQVTLRCSSQSGHNTVSWYQQALGQGPQFIFQYYREEENGRGNFPPRFSGLQFPNYSSELNVNALELDDSALYLCASSYQGYEQYFGPGTRLTVT.

This clone turned up a few times. This chain uses TRBV7-6 with TRBJ2-7, with 9 positions matching TRBD1. In germline, CDR1 is SGHVS, CDR2 FNYEAQ. J was trimmed by 7 bases and V by 0 bases; bases with no gene match: 4. This CDR3 has 14 amino acids. This CDR3 is CASSLATGGEEQYF. CDR3 bases: TGTGCCAGCAGCTTAGCGACAGGGGGGGAAGAGCAGTACTTC.

The V and J genes are TRBV7-8 and TRBJ2-2; D gene uncertain. Per the germline V gene, CDR1 is SGHVS and CDR2 is FQNEAQ. Trimming left V 2 bases short and J 4 bases short, with 5 bases between. The CDR3 sequence is 13 residues long. CDR3 in amino acids: CASSLLSTGELFF. DNA of the CDR3: TGTGCCAGCAGCTTACTGAGCACCGGGGAGCTGTTTTTT.

J is TRBJ2-7 and V is TRBV5-4; TRBD2 is a possible D gene (6 bases). CDR1 and CDR2 from the germline V gene are SGHNT and YYREEE (reference sequence). V was pared by 0 bases and J by 4 bases, with 11 bases between. The CDR3 consists of 14 residues. CDR3 loop: CASSLEASEYEQYF. The DNA of the CDR3 is TGTGCCAGCAGCTTGGAGGCTAGCGAGTACGAGCAGTACTTC.